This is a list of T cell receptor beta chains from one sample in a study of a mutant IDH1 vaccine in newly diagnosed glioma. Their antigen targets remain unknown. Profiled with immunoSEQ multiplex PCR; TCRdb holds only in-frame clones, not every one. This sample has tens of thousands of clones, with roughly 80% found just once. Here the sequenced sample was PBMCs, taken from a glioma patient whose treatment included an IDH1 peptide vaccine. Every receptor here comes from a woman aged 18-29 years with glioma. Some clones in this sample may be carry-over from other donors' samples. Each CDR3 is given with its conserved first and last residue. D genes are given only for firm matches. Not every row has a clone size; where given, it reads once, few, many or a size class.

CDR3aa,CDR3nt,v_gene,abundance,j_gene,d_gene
CAWSVMRGRRPEAFF,TGTGCCTGGAGTGTTATGAGGGGGAGAAGACCTGAAGCTTTCTTT,TRBV30,few,TRBJ1-1,.
CASSLGGQNTEAFF,TGTGCCAGCAGTTTGGGAGGGCAAAACACTGAAGCTTTCTTT,TRBV27,.,TRBJ1-1,.
CASTLAYLDRGVEDYGYTF,TGTGCCAGCACCCTAGCTTACCTGGACAGGGGGGTGGAGGACTATGGCTACACCTTC,TRBV7-2,few,TRBJ1-2,TRBD1
CASSLLGYGDTYEQYF,TGTGCCAGCAGTTTATTGGGGTACGGGGACACCTACGAGCAGTACTTC,TRBV28,.,TRBJ2-7,.
CASSATGTVNTGELFF,TGTGCCAGCAGCGCCACCGGGACAGTCAACACCGGGGAGCTGTTTTTT,TRBV9,.,TRBJ2-2,TRBD1
CASSRLAGTDTQYF,TGTGCCAGCAGCCGACTAGCCGGCACAGATACGCAGTATTTT,TRBV7-9,once,TRBJ2-3,TRBD2
CASRSTAVPYEQYF,TGTGCCAGTAGAAGCACCGCAGTCCCCTACGAGCAGTACTTC,TRBV19,.,TRBJ2-7,.
CASSQDGLEGYSTEAFF,TGCGCCAGCAGCCAAGATGGATTAGAGGGGTATTCCACTGAAGCTTTCTTT,TRBV4-1,once,TRBJ1-1,.
CASRSGTGSYEQYF,TGTGCCAGCCGGAGCGGGACCGGCTCCTACGAGCAGTACTTC,TRBV13,.,TRBJ2-7,TRBD2
CASGSGFTGELFF,TGTGCCAGCGGATCAGGGTTCACCGGGGAGCTGTTTTTT,TRBV6-5,.,TRBJ2-2,.
CASSPDRGNTEAFF,TGCGCCAGCAGCCCGGACAGGGGTAACACTGAAGCTTTCTTT,TRBV5-1,.,TRBJ1-1,TRBD1
CASSIDLNTEAFF,TGTGCCAGTAGTATTGACTTGAACACTGAAGCTTTCTTT,TRBV19,.,TRBJ1-1,.
CASSLLHSGSGANVLTF,TGTGCCAGCAGTTTACTCCACTCCGGCTCTGGGGCCAACGTCCTGACTTTC,TRBV27,.,TRBJ2-6,.
CASSDGLAGGDTQYF,TGTGCCAGCAGTGACGGACTAGCGGGGGGGGATACGCAGTATTTT,TRBV6-4,.,TRBJ2-3,TRBD2
CASSQSFPTSSYEQYF,TGCGCCAGCAGTCAATCGTTCCCGACGAGCTCCTACGAGCAGTACTTC,TRBV23-1,.,TRBJ2-7,.
CASSLVALGRDGYTF,TGTGCCAGCAGCTTAGTAGCCCTTGGACGGGATGGCTACACCTTC,TRBV7-2,.,TRBJ1-2,.
CASRAGQVEGYTF,TGTGCCAGCAGGGCCGGACAGGTCGAGGGCTACACCTTC,TRBV6-5,.,TRBJ1-2,TRBD1
CASAPQAQGGYTF,TGTGCCAGCGCCCCCCAAGCGCAGGGTGGCTACACCTTC,TRBV18,.,TRBJ1-2,.
CASSERDYDTYEQYF,TGTGCCAGCAGTGAAAGGGACTACGACACCTACGAGCAGTACTTC,TRBV9,.,TRBJ2-7,TRBD2
CASRWDRGNYGYTF,TGTGCCAGCAGATGGGACAGGGGGAACTATGGCTACACCTTC,TRBV6-5,.,TRBJ1-2,TRBD1
CASSLNRGSSTGELFF,TGTGCCAGCAGCTTGAACAGGGGATCAAGCACCGGGGAGCTGTTTTTT,TRBV7-6,.,TRBJ2-2,TRBD1
CSARITDTQYF,TGCAGTGCTAGGATTACAGATACGCAGTATTTT,TRBV20-1,.,TRBJ2-3,.